This TCR beta chain was sequenced for a study of blood T cells in healthy people across ages. Study overall: There was about one barcoded beta molecule captured by template switching per two T cells.

A second 7 to 11 cycle PCR used barcoded and J-beta primers. All cDNA molecules were each tagged by a template-switch adaptor with 12 random nucleotides. TCRdb ran MiXCR on the 5' RACE reads and lists one entry per CDR3 protein. The sample yields about 1.5 million distinct CDR3 sequences, around 40% seen once. Germline loops: CDR1 SGHTA, CDR2 FQGNSA. The CDR3 length is 16 residues. With 3 bases removed from V and 0 bases from J, the gap between germline ends came to 14 bases. Concerning this clonotype: Its antigen is not known.

The study's findings and limits: Because donor CMV status was unknown, expanded clonotype changes were possibly confounded.

The sequenced sample consisted of blood. This TCR was recovered from a woman under 30 in good health. This sequence joins TRBV7-2 and TRBJ1-1; TRBD1 is a possible D gene (5 bases). The CDR3 loop is CASSLTRGYMNTEAFF. CDR3 bases: TGTGCCAGCAGCTTGACAAGGGGATACATGAACACTGAAGCTTTCTTT.